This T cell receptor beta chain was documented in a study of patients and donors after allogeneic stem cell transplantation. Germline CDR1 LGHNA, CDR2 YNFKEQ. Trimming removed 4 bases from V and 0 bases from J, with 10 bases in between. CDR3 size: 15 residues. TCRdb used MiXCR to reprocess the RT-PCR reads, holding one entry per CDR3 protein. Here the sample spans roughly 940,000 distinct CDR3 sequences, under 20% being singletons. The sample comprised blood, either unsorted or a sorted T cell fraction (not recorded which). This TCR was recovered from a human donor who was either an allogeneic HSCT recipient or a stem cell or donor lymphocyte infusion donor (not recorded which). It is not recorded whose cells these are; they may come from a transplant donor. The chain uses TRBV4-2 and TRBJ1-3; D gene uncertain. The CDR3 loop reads CASSRLFSSGNTIYF. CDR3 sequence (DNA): TGTGCCAGCAGCCGCTTGTTTAGCTCTGGAAACACCATATATTTT.